The 6 T cell receptor beta chains presented below share a single source sample, sequenced in a study of PD-1 blockade in classical Hodgkin lymphoma. Autologous stem cell transplantation was followed by relapse in every patient, and brentuximab vedotin exposure varied. Clones were read by immunoSEQ multiplex PCR, and TCRdb kept only the in-frame ones, dropping some. The data contain under 95,000 clones, 85% to 95% of them singletons. This material consisted of peripheral blood mononuclear cells (PBMCs), taken at baseline. Every receptor here comes from a human donor with classical Hodgkin lymphoma.

This chain links TRBV2 with TRBJ1-2; a weak D match, TRBD1 (5 bases). This CDR3 spans 16 amino acids. The V gene's germline CDR1 is SNHLY and CDR2 FYNNEI. With 1 base removed from V and 7 bases from J, the gap between germline ends came to 19 bases. CDR3 in DNA: TGTGCCAGCAGTGAAGGGGGACTGGTCACTCGGGGTGGCTACACCTTC. Its translation: CASSEGGLVTRGGYTF.

This chain links TRBV4-2 with TRBJ1-3; perhaps TRBD1 as D (5 bases). Germline V gene sequence: CDR1 LGHNA, CDR2 YNFKEQ. Trimming shortened V by 0 bases and J by 0 bases, and 12 bases separated the two germline ends. The CDR3 runs 17 residues. CDR3 residues: CASSQDRWGLSGNTIYF. As DNA, the CDR3 is TGTGCCAGCAGCCAAGATCGTTGGGGCCTCTCTGGAAACACCATATATTTT.

This chain joins TRBV28 and TRBJ2-7; the match to TRBD2 covers 10 bases. V lost 7 bases to trimming and J lost 4 bases; unmatched junction nucleotides: 7. The V gene's germline CDR1 is MDHEN and CDR2 SYDVKM. The CDR3 spans 14 residues. CDR3 bases: TGTGCCAGCATTGGAACTAGCGGGACATACGAGCAGTACTTC. It codes for CASIGTSGTYEQYF.

This chain connects TRBV19 to TRBJ2-6; 9 bases match TRBD1. With 2 bases clipped from V and 1 base from J, the junction kept 9 bases outside the gene matches. Looked up from germline, CDR1 is LNHDA and CDR2 is SQIVND (reference sequence). This CDR3 spans 19 amino acids. The CDR3 DNA follows: TGTGCCAGTAGTATAAGGGGACAGGGCGGCTGGTCTGGGGCCAACGTCCTGACTTTC. Amino acids: CASSIRGQGGWSGANVLTF.

This clone appeared a single time. This rearrangement joins TRBV7-2 to TRBJ1-1, with D perhaps TRBD1 (6 bases). V gave up 5 bases and J gave up 5 bases, with 12 bases separating them. In germline, CDR1 is SGHTA, CDR2 FQGNSA. The CDR3 loop spans 13 amino acids. The DNA for the CDR3 is TGTGCCAGCAGCCGGACGACAGGAACTGAAGCTTTCTTT. Translating it yields CASSRTTGTEAFF.

The rearrangement joins TRBV30 to TRBJ2-3, with D possibly being TRBD1 or TRBD2 (5 bases each). The germline V and J ends were trimmed by 1 base and 10 bases, with 12 bases remaining between them. Looked up from germline, CDR1 is GTSNPN and CDR2 is SVGIG (reference sequence). This CDR3 region has 12 residues. This CDR3 reads CAWSAGGGSQYF. The CDR3 DNA sequence: TGTGCCTGGAGTGCGGGTGGGGGTTCGCAGTATTTT.